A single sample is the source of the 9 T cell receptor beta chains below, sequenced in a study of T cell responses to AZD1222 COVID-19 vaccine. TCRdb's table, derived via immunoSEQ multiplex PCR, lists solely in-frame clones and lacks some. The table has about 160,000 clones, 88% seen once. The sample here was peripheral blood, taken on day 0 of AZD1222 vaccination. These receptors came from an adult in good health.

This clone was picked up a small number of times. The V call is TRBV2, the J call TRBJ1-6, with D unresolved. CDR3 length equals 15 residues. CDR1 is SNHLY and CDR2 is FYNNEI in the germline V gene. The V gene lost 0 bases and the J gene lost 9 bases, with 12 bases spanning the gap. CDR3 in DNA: TGTGCCAGCAGTGAAGCGCTTCTGGGAGCTTCACCCCTCCACTTT. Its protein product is CASSEALLGASPLHF.

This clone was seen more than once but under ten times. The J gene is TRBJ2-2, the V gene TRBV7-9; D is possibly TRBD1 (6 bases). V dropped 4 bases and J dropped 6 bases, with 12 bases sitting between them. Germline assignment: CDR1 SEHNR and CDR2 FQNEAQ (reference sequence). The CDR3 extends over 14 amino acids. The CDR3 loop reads CASSYRTDSGELFF. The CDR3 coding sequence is TGTGCCAGCAGCTATAGGACAGACTCCGGGGAGCTGTTTTTT.

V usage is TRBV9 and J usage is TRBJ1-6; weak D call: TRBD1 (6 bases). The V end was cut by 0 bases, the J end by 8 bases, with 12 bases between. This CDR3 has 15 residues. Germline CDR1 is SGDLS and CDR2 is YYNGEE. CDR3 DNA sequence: TGTGCCAGCAGCGTAGCTCAGCCAGGGGATTCACCCCTCCACTTT. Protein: CASSVAQPGDSPLHF.

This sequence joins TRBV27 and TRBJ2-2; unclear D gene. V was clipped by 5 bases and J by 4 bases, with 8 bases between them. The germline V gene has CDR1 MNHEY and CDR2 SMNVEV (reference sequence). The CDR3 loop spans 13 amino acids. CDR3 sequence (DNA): TGTGCCAGCAGTATCCACGCCACCGGGGAGCTGTTTTTT. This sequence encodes CASSIHATGELFF.

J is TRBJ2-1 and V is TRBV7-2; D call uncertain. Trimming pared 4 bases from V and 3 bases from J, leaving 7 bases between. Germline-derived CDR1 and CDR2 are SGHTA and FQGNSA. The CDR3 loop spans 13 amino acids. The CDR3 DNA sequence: TGTGCCAGCAGCTCTATGGGCTACAATGAGCAGTTCTTC. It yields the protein CASSSMGYNEQFF.

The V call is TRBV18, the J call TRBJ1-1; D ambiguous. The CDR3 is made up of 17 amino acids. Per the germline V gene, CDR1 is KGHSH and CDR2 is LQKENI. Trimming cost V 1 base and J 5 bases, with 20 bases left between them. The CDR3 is CASSPLTRQSPLTEAFF. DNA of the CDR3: TGTGCCAGCTCACCACTTACGAGGCAATCCCCCCTAACTGAAGCTTTCTTT.

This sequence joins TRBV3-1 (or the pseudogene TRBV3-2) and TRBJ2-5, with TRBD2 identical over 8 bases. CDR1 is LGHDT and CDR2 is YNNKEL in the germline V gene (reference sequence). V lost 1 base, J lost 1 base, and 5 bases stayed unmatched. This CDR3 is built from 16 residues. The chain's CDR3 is CASSQGSGGLQETQYF. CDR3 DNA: TGTGCCAGCAGCCAAGGAAGCGGGGGCCTCCAAGAGACCCAGTACTTC.

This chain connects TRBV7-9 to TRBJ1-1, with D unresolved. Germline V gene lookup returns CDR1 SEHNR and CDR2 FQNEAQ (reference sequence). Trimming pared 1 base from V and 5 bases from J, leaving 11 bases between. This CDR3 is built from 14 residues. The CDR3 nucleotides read TGTGCCAGCAGCTTAGATGAGGGATGGACTGAAGCTTTCTTT. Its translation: CASSLDEGWTEAFF.

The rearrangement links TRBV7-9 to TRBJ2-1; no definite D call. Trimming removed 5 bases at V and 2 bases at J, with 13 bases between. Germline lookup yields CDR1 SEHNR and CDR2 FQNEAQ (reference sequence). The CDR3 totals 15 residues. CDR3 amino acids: CASSPGGSAYNEQFF. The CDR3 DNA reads TGTGCCAGCAGCCCAGGTGGCAGTGCCTACAATGAGCAGTTCTTC. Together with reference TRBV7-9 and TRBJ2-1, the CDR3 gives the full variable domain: DTGVSQNPRHKITKRGQNVTFRCDPISEHNRLYWYRQTLGQGPEFLTYFQNEAQLEKSRLLSDRFSAERPKGSFSTLEIQRTEQGDSAMYLCASSPGGSAYNEQFFGPGTRLTVL.